This TCR beta chain was found in a study of blood T cell repertoires in COVID-19. Study as a whole: PBMCs, B-cell-depleted T cells, or T cells provided the cDNA or gDNA that made up the material.

Concerning this clone: Other DNA variants within this sample encode the same CDR3.

CDR3 length equals 14 residues. The ends were cut back, 4 bases at V and 1 base at J, with 7 bases in the middle. Germline CDR1 reads MNHEY; CDR2 reads SMNVEV (reference sequence). Authors' processing steps: Estimation of nucleated cell counts was performed using reference gene primer amplification. Only in-frame clones appear in the TCRdb table, and some are missing; sequencing was by immunoSEQ multiplex PCR. That table supplies the V and J calls and clone size; D and trimming were determined from the DNA. Counted here are about 280,000 clones, 83% occurring once; the ten biggest clones make up more than 8%.

The receptor's source is a woman aged 50 to 60 who had recovered from COVID-19. The chain has TRBV27 and TRBJ2-2; D perhaps matches TRBD1 (5 bases). Sequencing used peripheral blood. The CDR3 sequence is CASSYGQNTGELFF. CDR3 nucleotide sequence: TGTGCCAGCAGTTACGGACAGAACACCGGGGAGCTGTTTTTT.